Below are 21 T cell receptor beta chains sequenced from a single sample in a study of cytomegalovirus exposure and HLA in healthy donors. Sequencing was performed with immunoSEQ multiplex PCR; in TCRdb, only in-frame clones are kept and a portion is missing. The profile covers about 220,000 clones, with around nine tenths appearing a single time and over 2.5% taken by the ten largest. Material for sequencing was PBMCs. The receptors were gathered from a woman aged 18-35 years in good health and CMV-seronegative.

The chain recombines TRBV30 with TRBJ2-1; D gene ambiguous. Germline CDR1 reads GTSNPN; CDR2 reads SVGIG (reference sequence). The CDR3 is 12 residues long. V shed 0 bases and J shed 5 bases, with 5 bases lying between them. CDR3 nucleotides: TGTGCCTGGAGTGTCACAAACAATGAGCAGTTCTTC. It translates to CAWSVTNNEQFF.

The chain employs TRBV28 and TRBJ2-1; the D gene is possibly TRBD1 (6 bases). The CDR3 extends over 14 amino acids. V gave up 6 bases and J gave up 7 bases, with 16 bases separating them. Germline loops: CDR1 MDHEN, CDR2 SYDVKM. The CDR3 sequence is CASSPSRGWNEQFF. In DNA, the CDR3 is TGTGCCAGCAGCCCGTCTAGGGGGTGGAATGAGCAGTTCTTC.

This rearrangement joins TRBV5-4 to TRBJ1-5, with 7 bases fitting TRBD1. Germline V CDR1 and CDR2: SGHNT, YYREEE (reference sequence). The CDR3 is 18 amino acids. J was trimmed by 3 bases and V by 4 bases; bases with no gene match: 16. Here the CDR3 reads CASSRRTTPGQLNQPQHF. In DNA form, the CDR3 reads TGTGCCAGCAGCCGAAGAACAACTCCGGGACAGCTCAATCAGCCCCAGCATTTT.

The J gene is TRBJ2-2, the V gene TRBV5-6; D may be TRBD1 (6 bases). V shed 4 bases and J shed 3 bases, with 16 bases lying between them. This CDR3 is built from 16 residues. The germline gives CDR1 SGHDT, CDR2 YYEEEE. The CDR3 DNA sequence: TGTGCCAGCAGCCCAGGGGCAGGGAAGGACACCGGGGAGCTGTTTTTT. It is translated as CASSPGAGKDTGELFF.

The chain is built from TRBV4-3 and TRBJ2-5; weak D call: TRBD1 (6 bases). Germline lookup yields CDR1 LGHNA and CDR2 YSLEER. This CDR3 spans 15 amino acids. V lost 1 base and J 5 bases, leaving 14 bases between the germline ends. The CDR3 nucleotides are TGCGCCAGCAGCCAAGTGGGGGCTAGTACTGAGACCCAGTACTTC. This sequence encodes CASSQVGASTETQYF.

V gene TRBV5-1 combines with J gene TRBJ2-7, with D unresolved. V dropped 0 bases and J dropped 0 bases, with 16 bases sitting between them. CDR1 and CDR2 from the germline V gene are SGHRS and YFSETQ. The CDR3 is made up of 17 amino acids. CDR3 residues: CASSLENSGQSSYEQYF. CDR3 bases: TGCGCCAGCAGCTTGGAGAATTCGGGTCAGAGCTCCTACGAGCAGTACTTC.

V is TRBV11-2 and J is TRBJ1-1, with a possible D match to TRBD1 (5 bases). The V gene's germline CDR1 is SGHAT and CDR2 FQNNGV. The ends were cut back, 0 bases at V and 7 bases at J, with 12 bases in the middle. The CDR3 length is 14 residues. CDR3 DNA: TGTGCCAGCAGCTTAGAGAGCAGGGACTATGAAGCTTTCTTT. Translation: CASSLESRDYEAFF.

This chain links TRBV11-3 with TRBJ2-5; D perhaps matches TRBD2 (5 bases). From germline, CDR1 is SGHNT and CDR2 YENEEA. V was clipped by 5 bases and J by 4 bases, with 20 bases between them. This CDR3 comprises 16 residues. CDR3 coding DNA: TGTGCCAGCAGCCCCGTACCCCTTTTTGAGGGAGAGACCCAGTACTTC. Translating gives CASSPVPLFEGETQYF.

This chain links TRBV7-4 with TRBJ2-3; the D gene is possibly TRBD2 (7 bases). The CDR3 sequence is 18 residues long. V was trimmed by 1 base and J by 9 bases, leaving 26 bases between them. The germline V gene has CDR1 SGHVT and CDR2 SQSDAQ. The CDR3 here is CASSLDRGRGGSGDTQYF. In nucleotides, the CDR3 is TGTGCCAGCAGCTTAGATCGCGGGAGAGGGGGTTCGGGGGACACGCAGTATTTT. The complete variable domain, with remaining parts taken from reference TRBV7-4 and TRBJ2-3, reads GAGVSQSPRYKVAKRGRDVALRCDSISGHVTLYWYRQTLGQGSEVLTYSQSDAQRDKSGRPSGRFSAERPERSVSTLKIQRTEQGDSAVYLCASSLDRGRGGSGDTQYFGPGTRLTVL.

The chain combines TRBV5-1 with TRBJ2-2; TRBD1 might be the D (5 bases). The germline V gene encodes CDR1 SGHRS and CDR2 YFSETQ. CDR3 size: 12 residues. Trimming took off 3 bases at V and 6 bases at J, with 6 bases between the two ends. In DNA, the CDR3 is TGCGCCAGCAGCTGGGGCGCCGGGGAGCTGTTTTTT. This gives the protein CASSWGAGELFF. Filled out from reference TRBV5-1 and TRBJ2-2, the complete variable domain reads KAGVTQTPRYLIKTRGQQVTLSCSPISGHRSVSWYQQTPGQGLQFLFEYFSETQRNKGNFPGRFSGRQFSNSRSEMNVSTLELGDSALYLCASSWGAGELFFGEGSRLTVL.

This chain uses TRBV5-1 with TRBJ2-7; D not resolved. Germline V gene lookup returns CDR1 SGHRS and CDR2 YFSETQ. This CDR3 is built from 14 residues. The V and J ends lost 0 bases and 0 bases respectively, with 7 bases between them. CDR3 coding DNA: TGCGCCAGCAGCTTGGAAGACTCCTCCTACGAGCAGTACTTC. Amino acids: CASSLEDSSYEQYF.

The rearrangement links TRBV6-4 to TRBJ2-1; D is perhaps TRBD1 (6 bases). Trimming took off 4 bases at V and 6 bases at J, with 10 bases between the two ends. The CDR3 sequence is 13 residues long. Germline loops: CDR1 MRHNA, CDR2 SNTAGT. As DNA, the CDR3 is TGTGCCAGCAGTGCAGACAGGATCAATGAGCAGTTCTTC. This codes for CASSADRINEQFF.

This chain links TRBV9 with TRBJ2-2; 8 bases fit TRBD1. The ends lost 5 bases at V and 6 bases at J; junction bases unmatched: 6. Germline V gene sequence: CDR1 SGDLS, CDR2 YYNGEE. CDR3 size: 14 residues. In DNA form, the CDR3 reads TGTGCCAGCAGTTTACAGGGGGGTCCCGGGGAGCTGTTTTTT. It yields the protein CASSLQGGPGELFF.

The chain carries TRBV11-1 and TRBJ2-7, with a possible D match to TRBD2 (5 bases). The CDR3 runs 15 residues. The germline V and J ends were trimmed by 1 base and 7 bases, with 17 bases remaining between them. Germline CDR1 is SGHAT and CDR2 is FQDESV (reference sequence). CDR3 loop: CASSLEAASTGEQYF. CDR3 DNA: TGTGCCAGCAGCTTAGAAGCGGCTTCCACGGGGGAGCAGTACTTC.

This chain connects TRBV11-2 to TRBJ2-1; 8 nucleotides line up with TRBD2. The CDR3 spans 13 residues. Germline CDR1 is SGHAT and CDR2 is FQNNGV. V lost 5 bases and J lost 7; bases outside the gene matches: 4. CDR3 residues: CASSQGTRNEQFF. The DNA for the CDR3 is TGTGCCAGCAGCCAAGGGACTAGGAATGAGCAGTTCTTC. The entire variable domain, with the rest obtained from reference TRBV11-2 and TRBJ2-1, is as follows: EAGVAQSPRYKIIEKRQSVAFWCNPISGHATLYWYQQILGQGPKLLIQFQNNGVVDDSQLPKDRFSAERLKGVDSTLKIQPAKLEDSAVYLCASSQGTRNEQFFGPGTRLTVL.

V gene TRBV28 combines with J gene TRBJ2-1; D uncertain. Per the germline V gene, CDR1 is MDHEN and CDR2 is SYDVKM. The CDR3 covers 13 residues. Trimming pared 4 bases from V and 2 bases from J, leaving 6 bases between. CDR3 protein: CASSSRAYNEQFF. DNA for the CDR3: TGTGCCAGCAGTTCACGGGCCTACAATGAGCAGTTCTTC. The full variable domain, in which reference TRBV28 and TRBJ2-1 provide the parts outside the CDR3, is DVKVTQSSRYLVKRTGEKVFLECVQDMDHENMFWYRQDPGLGLRLIYFSYDVKMKEKGDIPEGYSVSREKKERFSLILESASTNQTSMYLCASSSRAYNEQFFGPGTRLTVL.

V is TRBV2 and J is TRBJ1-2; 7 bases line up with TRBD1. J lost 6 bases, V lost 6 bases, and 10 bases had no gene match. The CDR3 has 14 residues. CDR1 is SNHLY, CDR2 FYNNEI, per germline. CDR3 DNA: TGTGCCAGCAGCCCCAGACAGGGCCCACATGGCTACACCTTC. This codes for CASSPRQGPHGYTF.

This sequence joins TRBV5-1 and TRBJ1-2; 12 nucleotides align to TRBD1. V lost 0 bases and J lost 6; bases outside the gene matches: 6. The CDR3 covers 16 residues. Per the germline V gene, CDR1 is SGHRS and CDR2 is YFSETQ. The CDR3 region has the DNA TGCGCCAGCAGCTTGGCCGCCGGGACAGGGGGCGATGGCTACACCTTC. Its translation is CASSLAAGTGGDGYTF. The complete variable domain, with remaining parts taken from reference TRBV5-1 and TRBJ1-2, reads KAGVTQTPRYLIKTRGQQVTLSCSPISGHRSVSWYQQTPGQGLQFLFEYFSETQRNKGNFPGRFSGRQFSNSRSEMNVSTLELGDSALYLCASSLAAGTGGDGYTFGSGTRLTVV.

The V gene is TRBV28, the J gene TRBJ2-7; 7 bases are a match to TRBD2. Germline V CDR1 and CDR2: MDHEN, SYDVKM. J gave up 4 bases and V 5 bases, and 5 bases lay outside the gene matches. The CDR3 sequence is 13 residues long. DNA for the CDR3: TGTGCCAGCAGTGTGGGACTACCATACGAGCAGTACTTC. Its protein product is CASSVGLPYEQYF.

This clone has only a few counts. CDR3 region: CAYTRDRDQPQHF. Here the CDR3 DNA reads TGTGCCTACACCCGGGACAGGGATCAGCCCCAGCATTTT. The rearrangement links TRBV30 to TRBJ1-5; TRBD1 agrees at 9 bases. After removal of 7 bases from V and 5 bases from J, the junction contained 6 bases not matched to a gene. Per the germline V gene, CDR1 is GTSNPN and CDR2 is SVGIG (reference sequence). The CDR3 consists of 13 residues. The whole variable domain, remainder taken from reference TRBV30 and TRBJ1-5, is SQTIHQWPATLVQPVGSPLSLECTVEGTSNPNLYWYRQAAGRGLQLLFYSVGIGQISSEVPQNLSASRPQDRQFILSSKKLLLSDSGFYLCAYTRDRDQPQHFGDGTRLSIL.

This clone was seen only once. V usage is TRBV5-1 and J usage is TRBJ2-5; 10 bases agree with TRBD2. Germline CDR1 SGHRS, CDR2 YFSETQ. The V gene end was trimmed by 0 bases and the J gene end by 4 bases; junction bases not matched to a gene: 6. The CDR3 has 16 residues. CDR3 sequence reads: CASSLGVAGGGETQYF. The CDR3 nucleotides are TGCGCCAGCAGCTTGGGAGTAGCGGGAGGCGGAGAGACCCAGTACTTC.